The rows below give T cell receptor beta chains drawn from one sample of a study of a mutant IDH1 vaccine in newly diagnosed glioma. Generated by immunoSEQ multiplex PCR, the TCRdb table keeps only in-frame clones and is missing some. The table lists 40,000 or so clones, around 85% of them singletons. Their specific antigens are unknown. Specimen: PBMCs, collected from a glioma patient whose treatment included an IDH1 peptide vaccine. All receptors derive from a man aged 40-50 years with glioma. Each CDR3 is given with its conserved first and last residue. Fields, in order: V gene, D gene, J gene, clone size, CDR3 protein, CDR3 DNA. The D gene is left open where the match is weak. Size tells how often a clone was seen (once, few, many) or the class of an expanded clone, and some rows leave it out.

TRBV6-4	TRBD1	TRBJ2-3	NA	CASSDLPGQGYTQYF	TGTGCCAGCAGTGACTTACCGGGACAGGGTTATACGCAGTATTTT
TRBV6-1	TRBD1	TRBJ1-1	once	CASSPGTANTEAFF	TGTGCCAGCAGCCCTGGGACAGCGAACACTGAAGCTTTCTTT
TRBV4-2	NA	TRBJ1-4	NA	CASSEQGVDLTTNEKLFF	TGTGCCAGCAGCGAACAAGGGGTCGATTTAACAACTAATGAAAAACTGTTTTTT
TRBV7-9	TRBD1	TRBJ1-1	few	CASSWGTANTEAFF	TGTGCCAGCAGCTGGGGGACAGCAAACACTGAAGCTTTCTTT
TRBV19	NA	TRBJ2-7	NA	CASSASRGPTEQYF	TGTGCCAGTAGTGCCAGCCGGGGACCTACGGAGCAGTACTTC
TRBV29-1	NA	TRBJ2-3	NA	CSVDQSSTDTQYF	TGCAGCGTTGATCAATCTAGCACAGATACGCAGTATTTT
TRBV7-3	NA	TRBJ2-1	NA	CASGAASATNEQFF	TGTGCCAGCGGGGCGGCTAGCGCAACCAATGAGCAGTTCTTC
TRBV5-1	NA	TRBJ1-1	NA	CASSLMGQWGTEAFF	TGCGCCAGCAGCTTGATGGGACAATGGGGGACTGAAGCTTTCTTT
TRBV6-5	NA	TRBJ1-2	NA	CASSYSPFVRDGYTF	TGTGCCAGCAGTTACTCCCCCTTCGTTCGGGATGGCTACACCTTC
TRBV13	TRBD2	TRBJ2-1	NA	CASNHGLAGVNEQFF	TGTGCCAGCAACCATGGACTAGCGGGAGTTAATGAGCAGTTCTTC
TRBV7-2	TRBD1	TRBJ1-4	NA	CASSLGQGGSNEKLFF	TGTGCCAGCAGCTTAGGCCAAGGGGGCAGTAATGAAAAACTGTTTTTT
TRBV14	NA	TRBJ2-2	NA	CASSQFSRNTGELFF	TGTGCCAGCAGCCAATTCAGCAGGAACACCGGGGAGCTGTTTTTT
TRBV10-3	TRBD2	TRBJ2-3	NA	CAISESIHSGSGTDTQYF	TGTGCCATCAGTGAGTCGATACATAGCGGGAGCGGCACAGATACGCAGTATTTT
TRBV6-1	NA	TRBJ1-3	NA	CASSVPGPLNTIYF	TGTGCCAGCAGTGTCCCGGGACCGTTGAACACCATATATTTT
TRBV20-1	NA	TRBJ2-3	NA	CSAREWDTQYF	TGCAGTGCTAGAGAGTGGGATACGCAGTATTTT